This is a list of T cell receptor beta chains from one sample in a study of radiotherapy plus CTLA-4 blockade in lung cancer. The method was immunoSEQ multiplex PCR; TCRdb's version includes in-frame clones alone and lacks a portion of them. The sample holds 65,000 to 85,000 clones, around 76% seen once. Material: peripheral blood, obtained from a patient treated with radiotherapy plus ipilimumab. The receptors derive from a human donor with non-small cell lung cancer whose response to radiotherapy plus ipilimumab could not be evaluated. Some clones in this sample may be carry-over from other donors' samples. Each CDR3 is given with its conserved first and last residue. D genes are given only for firm matches.

V gene	D gene	CDR3 protein
TRBV11-2	-	CASSPPGSSYEQYF
TRBV6-5	-	CASSTDISYEQYF
TRBV28	TRBD1	CASSLQGDEKLFF
TRBV7-9	TRBD2	CASSLAGGGRANEQFF
TRBV6-5	-	CASSYSAERANYGYTF
TRBV5-6	-	CASSLAGRTYGYTF
TRBV29-1	TRBD1	CSVLRDRENTEAFF
TRBV5-4	-	CASSLRELPGNIQYF
TRBV10-3	TRBD1	CAARGALLNYGYTF
TRBV28	-	CASSPGGSSYEQYF
TRBV28	-	CASSLVMDSNSYEQYF